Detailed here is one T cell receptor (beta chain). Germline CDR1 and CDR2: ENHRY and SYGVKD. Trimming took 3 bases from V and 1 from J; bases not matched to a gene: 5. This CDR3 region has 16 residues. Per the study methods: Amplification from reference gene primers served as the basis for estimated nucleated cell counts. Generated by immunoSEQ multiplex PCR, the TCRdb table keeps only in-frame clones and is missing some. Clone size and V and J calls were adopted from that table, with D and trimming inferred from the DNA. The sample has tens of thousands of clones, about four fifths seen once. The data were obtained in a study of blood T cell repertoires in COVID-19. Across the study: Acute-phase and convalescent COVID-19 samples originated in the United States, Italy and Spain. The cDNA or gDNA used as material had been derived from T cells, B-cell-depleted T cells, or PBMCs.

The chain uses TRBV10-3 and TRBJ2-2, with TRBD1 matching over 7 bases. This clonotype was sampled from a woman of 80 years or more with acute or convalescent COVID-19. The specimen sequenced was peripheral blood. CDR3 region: CAISEGRQGNTGELFF. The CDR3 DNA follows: TGTGCCATCAGTGAAGGGAGACAGGGGAACACCGGGGAGCTGTTTTTT.